The clone carrying this T cell receptor (beta chain) was seen just once. Its antigen is as yet unknown. Replicate PCRs run on sorted subsets employed approximately 0.2 ug DNA, about 27,000 T cell genomes. TCRdb's copy holds only in-frame clones and misses some; the assay was immunoSEQ multiplex PCR. Seen here are hundreds of thousands of clones, approximately 96% observed once, and the top ten hold over 0.095%. CDR1 LNHDA and CDR2 SQIVND come from the germline V gene (reference sequence). CDR3 length: 13 amino acids. Trimming cost V 7 bases and J 10 bases, with 19 bases left between them. The record originates from a study of shared clonotypes between healthy human individuals. Findings and limits, study-wide: A few donors held about 4.5% of naive CD4 clonotypes in common.

Terminally differentiated effector memory CD45RA+ cells were left out of the naive CD8 fraction, which was CD45RO-negative and positively selected for CCR7. Sequencing used naive CD8+ T cells sorted from blood. The clonotype originates from a woman aged 25 to 39 in good health. This rearrangement joins TRBV19 to TRBJ1-1; the D gene is possibly TRBD1 (5 bases). The CDR3 nucleotides read TGTGCCAGTACCCCAGGGACGGGCGGCGGAGCTTTCTTT. Protein: CASTPGTGGGAFF.